The 13 T cell receptor beta chains given below trace back to one sample, sequenced in a study of cytomegalovirus exposure and HLA in healthy donors. The data were produced by immunoSEQ multiplex PCR, yet TCRdb's version contains in-frame clones alone and is incomplete. This table holds about 200,000 clones, about 81% found once. The sequenced material came from PBMCs. These receptors were collected from a woman aged 25-40 years in good health and CMV-seronegative.

In DNA form, the CDR3 reads TGTGCCAGCAGCTTGGACAGGGGGACAGATACGCAGTATTTT. Translating gives CASSLDRGTDTQYF. J is TRBJ2-3 and V is TRBV11-3; 10 bases fit TRBD1. Germline V gene sequence: CDR1 SGHNT, CDR2 YENEEA. The CDR3 runs to 14 residues. V shed 3 bases and J 3 bases; nucleotides not matched to a gene: 0.

This clone was seen at least ten times. The J gene is TRBJ1-6, the V gene TRBV6-4; D gene ambiguous. Trimming shortened V by 0 bases and J by 5 bases, and 8 bases separated the two germline ends. This CDR3 spans 15 amino acids. The germline CDR1 and CDR2 sequences are MRHNA and SNTAGT. The CDR3: CASSDSRSDNSPLHF. The CDR3 DNA reads as TGTGCCAGCAGTGACTCGAGAAGCGATAATTCACCCCTCCACTTT.

The chain uses TRBV18 and TRBJ1-1; no reliable D call. Trimming stripped 3 bases from V and 0 bases from J, with 11 bases between. The germline V gene encodes CDR1 KGHSH and CDR2 LQKENI. This CDR3 region has 15 residues. The CDR3 protein is CASSPPNLMNTEAFF. CDR3 nucleotide sequence: TGTGCCAGCTCACCTCCTAACCTCATGAACACTGAAGCTTTCTTT.

The rearrangement uses TRBV6-4 and TRBJ2-1; a possible D gene is TRBD1 (6 bases). This CDR3 contains 12 residues. Trimming cost V 4 bases and J 7 bases, with 8 bases left between them. Germline V gives CDR1 MRHNA, CDR2 SNTAGT. The DNA of the CDR3 is TGTGCCAGCAGTGTCACAGGGAATGAGCAGTTCTTC. Amino acid sequence: CASSVTGNEQFF.

This clone was counted only a few times. V usage is TRBV7-9 and J usage is TRBJ1-2; possibly TRBD1 for D (6 bases). CDR3 length: 15 residues. Germline V lookup: CDR1 SEHNR, CDR2 FQNEAQ (reference sequence). V was cut by 5 bases and J by 4 bases, with 17 bases left in between. DNA for the CDR3: TGTGCCAGCAGCCAGAGGAATGGGGGCTTCTATGGCTACACCTTC. It encodes CASSQRNGGFYGYTF.

The chain carries TRBV11-2 and TRBJ1-6; no clear D. The CDR3 extends over 15 amino acids. Germline V gene sequence: CDR1 SGHAT, CDR2 FQNNGV. Trimming removed 1 base at V and 8 bases at J, with 12 bases between. In DNA, the CDR3 is TGTGCCAGCAGCTTAGCGAGGCCGACTGATTCACCCCTCCACTTT. This gives the protein CASSLARPTDSPLHF.

This chain uses TRBV6-1 with TRBJ1-2; weak D call: TRBD1 (5 bases). V lost 0 bases, J lost 7 bases, and 6 bases lay in between. The CDR3 has 12 residues. CDR1 is MNHNS, CDR2 SASEGT, per germline. The CDR3 is CASSEAGLGYTF. In nucleotides, the CDR3 is TGTGCCAGCAGTGAAGCGGGGCTTGGCTACACCTTC.

V is TRBV6-5 and J is TRBJ2-1, with TRBD1 as a possible D gene (5 bases). Germline V gene sequence: CDR1 MNHEY, CDR2 SVGAGI. Trimming stripped 2 bases from V and 0 bases from J, with 11 bases between. The CDR3 runs 16 residues. Here the CDR3 reads CASSYEADSSYNEQFF. The DNA of the CDR3 is TGTGCCAGCAGTTACGAAGCCGACAGCTCCTACAATGAGCAGTTCTTC.

The rearrangement joins TRBV5-6 to TRBJ2-3, with TRBD2 as a possible D gene (5 bases). The CDR3 extends over 12 amino acids. Trimming took 4 bases from V and 6 from J, leaving 9 bases between them. Germline V gene data show CDR1 as SGHDT and CDR2 as YYEEEE. CDR3 DNA sequence: TGTGCCAGCAGCCGAGGGCCGGATACGCAGTATTTT. This translates into CASSRGPDTQYF.

To note about this clone: The sample holds other DNA sequences that translate to the same CDR3. The CDR3 region is CASSLGGLGNQPQHF. The CDR3 DNA reads TGCGCCAGCAGCTTGGGTGGACTGGGCAATCAGCCCCAGCATTTT. The chain recombines TRBV5-1 with TRBJ1-5; D is unclear. The length of the CDR3 is 15 residues. The V end was cut by 0 bases, the J end by 2 bases, with 9 bases between. The V gene's germline CDR1 is SGHRS and CDR2 YFSETQ.

The chain combines TRBV28 with TRBJ2-3; the D gene is possibly TRBD1 (6 bases). Trimming stripped 6 bases from V and 0 bases from J, with 13 bases between. The CDR3 loop spans 15 amino acids. The germline gives CDR1 MDHEN, CDR2 SYDVKM. The chain's CDR3 is CASREQGGSTDTQYF. CDR3 bases: TGTGCCAGCAGGGAACAGGGCGGTAGCACAGATACGCAGTATTTT. The complete variable domain, with remaining parts taken from reference TRBV28 and TRBJ2-3, reads DVKVTQSSRYLVKRTGEKVFLECVQDMDHENMFWYRQDPGLGLRLIYFSYDVKMKEKGDIPEGYSVSREKKERFSLILESASTNQTSMYLCASREQGGSTDTQYFGPGTRLTVL.

The table lists this clone with a count of one. The chain joins TRBV6-5 to TRBJ1-4, with TRBD1 identical over 8 bases. Trimming at V came to 6 bases and at J to 0 bases, leaving 3 bases not matched to a gene. In germline, CDR1 is MNHEY, CDR2 SVGAGI. The CDR3 totals 15 residues. The CDR3 protein is CASSDRGATNEKLFF. The CDR3 DNA follows: TGTGCCAGCAGCGACAGGGGCGCAACTAATGAAAAACTGTTTTTT.

The chain has TRBV6-1 and TRBJ1-1; D gene uncertain. The length of the CDR3 is 13 residues. The V and J ends lost 7 bases and 3 bases respectively, with 12 bases between them. The germline V gene encodes CDR1 MNHNS and CDR2 SASEGT. The CDR3 DNA is TGTGCCAGCATTGACACACGATACACTGAAGCTTTCTTT. This codes for CASIDTRYTEAFF.